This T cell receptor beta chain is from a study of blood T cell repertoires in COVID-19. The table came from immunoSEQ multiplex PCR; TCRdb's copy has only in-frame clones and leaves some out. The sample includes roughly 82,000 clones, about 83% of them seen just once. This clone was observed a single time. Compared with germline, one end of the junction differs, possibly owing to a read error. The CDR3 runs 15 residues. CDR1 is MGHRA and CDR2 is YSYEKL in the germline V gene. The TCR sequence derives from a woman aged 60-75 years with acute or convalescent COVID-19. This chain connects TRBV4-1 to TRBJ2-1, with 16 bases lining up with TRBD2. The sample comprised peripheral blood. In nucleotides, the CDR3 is TGCGCCAGCAGCCAAAATATCGGGACTAGCGGGGGGGCCCTCTTC. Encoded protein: CASSQNIGTSGGALF.